The rows below give T cell receptor beta chains drawn from one sample of a study of T cells after yellow fever vaccination. TCRdb ran MiXCR on the 5' RACE reads and lists one entry per CDR3 protein. This table has more than 350,000 distinct CDR3 sequences, 11% appearing once. The sequencing used PBMCs, collected on the day of the first yellow fever vaccination. The source of these receptors is a man between 18 and 29 years old who received the YFV17D yellow fever vaccine. Both conserved end residues are trimmed from each CDR3.

cdr3_length	j_call	v_call	cdr3_aa
11	TRBJ1-1	TRBV16	ASSQTLNTEAF
12	TRBJ2-3	TRBV6-5	ASSWTGTTDTQY
11	TRBJ2-3	TRBV6-1	ATQRDATDTQY
15	TRBJ2-4	TRBV21-1	ASSKGWGRCGKNIQY
12	TRBJ2-4	TRBV12-3/TRBV12-4	ASSRGQGGDIQY
13	TRBJ2-5	TRBV5-1	ASSTGQGARETQY
12	TRBJ2-3	TRBV6-5	ASSSTYSTDTQY
13	TRBJ1-1	TRBV7-2	ASSLQGGMNTEAF
9	TRBJ2-3	TRBV5-1	ASRREDTQY
10	TRBJ1-2	TRBV12-3/TRBV12-4	ASSLGWEGYT
13	TRBJ1-5	TRBV28	ASSNDRNSNQPQH
9	TRBJ1-1	TRBV20-1	RGALGTEAF
14	TRBJ2-2	TRBV7-3	ASSLTQIKNTGELF
12	TRBJ1-5	TRBV12-3/TRBV12-4	ASSPQGTDQPQH
13	TRBJ2-2	TRBV12-3/TRBV12-4	ASSPLAPNTGELF
14	TRBJ1-2	TRBV5-1	ASSSPEGSSNYGYT
9	TRBJ1-2	TRBV5-1	ASSGDYGYT
15	TRBJ2-4	TRBV5-1	ASSHPGLSPDKNIQY
12	TRBJ2-3	TRBV18	ASSPADYTDTQY
13	TRBJ1-2	TRBV5-1	ASSLETEGWIGYT
11	TRBJ1-2	TRBV5-1	ASSQTVNYGYT
14	TRBJ2-1	TRBV4-3	ASSQDGLAGYNEQF
11	TRBJ2-5	TRBV6-1	ASSERYQETQY
12	TRBJ1-1	TRBV5-1	ASSLPQGHTEAF
13	TRBJ2-1	TRBV6-1	ASSPLSRGYNEQF
12	TRBJ1-1	TRBV19	ASTRTGSNTEAF
14	TRBJ2-7	TRBV4-1	ASSPFRRQGEHEQY
13	TRBJ1-2	TRBV24-1	ATSALDRGIHGYT